Included here is one T cell receptor (beta chain) sequence, with context. Antigen specificity is unknown. In TCRdb, the RT-PCR reads were re-called with MiXCR into one record per CDR3 protein. The sample has 600,000 to 700,000 distinct CDR3 sequences, 12% to 15% seen once. The CDR3 covers 17 residues. V lost 3 bases to trimming and J lost 7 bases; unmatched junction nucleotides: 13. Germline CDR1 and CDR2: LGHNA and YSLEER. The sample originates from a study of response to subunit inactivated influenza vaccine. Findings of the study overall: With each seasonal influenza vaccination, the authors suggested, few new T cells are recruited.

Sequencing used PBMCs from blood, obtained 14 days before vaccination. The source is a man in his forties or fifties who received an inactivated influenza vaccine. The rearrangement links TRBV4-3 to TRBJ2-1; 9 bases agree with TRBD2. In nucleotides, the CDR3 is TGCGCCAGCAGCCAGGAGCTTCTAGCGGGGCCGTGGAATGAGCAGTTCTTC. It is translated as CASSQELLAGPWNEQFF.